This T cell receptor (beta chain) comes out of a study of T cell changes during pregnancy in multiple sclerosis. Measured with immunoSEQ multiplex PCR; TCRdb has only the in-frame clones, and not every one. The data contain roughly 64,000 clones, 90% of them singletons. The CDR3 is 14 residues long. CDR1 is SGHAT and CDR2 is FQNNGV in the germline V gene. V was pared by 1 base and J by 4 bases, with 8 bases between. The gene calls are TRBV11-2 and TRBJ2-1; D unresolved. Here the sequenced sample was peripheral blood, taken in the third trimester of pregnancy. The TCR sequence derives from a female donor in good health, enrolled as a control in a pregnancy study. CDR3 sequence (DNA): TGTGCCAGCAGCTTAGGTATCTCGTACAATGAGCAGTTCTTC. This sequence encodes CASSLGISYNEQFF.